This entry lists 27 T cell receptor beta chains sequenced from one sample in a study of molecular identifiers for immune sequencing clone quantification. TCRdb used MiXCR to reprocess the PCR reads, holding one entry per CDR3 protein. The sample consists of approximately 630,000 distinct CDR3 sequences, 25% of them appearing once. The sequencing sample was made of naive CD8+ T cells from blood, with Jurkat cell RNA spiked in. Subset reported: FACS-sorted CD8+CD4-CCR7+CD45RA+ naive T cells. These receptors were obtained from a human donor in good health. Some libraries in this study had Jurkat cell RNA spiked in.

This clonotype came up a few times. The CDR3 nucleotides are TGTGCCAGCAGTTTATCTGGACAGAACGCGAACACCGGGGAGCTGTTTTTT. Translation: CASSLSGQNANTGELFF. The chain couples TRBV27 to TRBJ2-2, with a weak D call TRBD1 (6 bases). CDR3 length: 17 amino acids. Per the germline V gene, CDR1 is MNHEY and CDR2 is SMNVEV (reference sequence). Trimming took off 0 bases at V and 0 bases at J, with 11 bases between the two ends.

The CDR3 bases are TGTGCCAGCAGGTCTCTTCGACAGGGTTTGTACGAGCAGTACTTC. This sequence encodes CASRSLRQGLYEQYF. The chain recombines TRBV6-2 or TRBV6-3 with TRBJ2-7, with 7 bases aligning to TRBD1. V shed 6 bases, J shed 4 bases, and the junction held 12 bases outside the gene matches. The CDR3 covers 15 residues. Germline V gene data show CDR1 as MNHEY and CDR2 as SVGEGT.

This clonotype appeared a few times. The V gene is TRBV7-6, the J gene TRBJ2-1, with no clear D. V lost 2 bases, J lost 7 bases, and 12 bases lay in between. The CDR3 contains 14 residues. The germline V gene encodes CDR1 SGHVS and CDR2 FNYEAQ. The chain's CDR3 is CASSLKVGGNEQFF. Written as DNA, the CDR3 is TGTGCCAGCAGCTTAAAGGTTGGTGGTAATGAGCAGTTCTTC.

The CDR3 region is CASLSGGGSYEQYF. Written as DNA, the CDR3 is TGTGCCAGCCTGAGCGGCGGGGGCTCCTACGAGCAGTACTTC. The chain uses TRBV2 and TRBJ2-7; 7 nucleotides match TRBD2. The CDR3 has 14 amino acids. Germline V CDR1 and CDR2: SNHLY, FYNNEI. The trim removed 8 bases at V and 0 bases at J, leaving 7 bases unmatched.

This chain joins TRBV4-3 and TRBJ2-7; no definite D call. This CDR3 has 15 amino acids. V lost 0 bases and J 4 bases, leaving 13 bases between the germline ends. Germline V gene lookup returns CDR1 LGHNA and CDR2 YSLEER. The CDR3 region has the DNA TGCGCCAGCAGCCAAGACTTAGTAATTTTTTACGAGCAGTACTTC. It codes for CASSQDLVIFYEQYF.

The genes are TRBV7-6 and TRBJ1-1; D gene ambiguous. The CDR3 is made up of 13 amino acids. Between the trimmed V and J ends, which lost 1 base and 11 bases, there was a span of 14 bases. CDR1 is SGHVS and CDR2 is FNYEAQ in the germline V gene. The CDR3 reads CASSLGGEGEAFF. DNA for the CDR3: TGTGCCAGCAGCTTAGGTGGAGAGGGCGAGGCTTTCTTT.

This clonotype was observed many times. The chain employs TRBV20-1 and TRBJ2-7, with 10 positions matching TRBD2. CDR1 and CDR2 (germline): DFQATT, SNEGSKA (reference sequence). The CDR3 runs 14 residues. The junction had 2 bases not matched to a gene; V was cut back by 1 base and J by 2 bases. The CDR3 sequence is CSARVAGGTYEQYF. The CDR3 DNA is TGCAGTGCTAGAGTAGCGGGAGGAACCTACGAGCAGTACTTC.

The chain employs TRBV3-1 and TRBJ1-6, with 7 nucleotides matching TRBD1. The CDR3 is made up of 15 amino acids. V shed 5 bases and J 8 bases; nucleotides not matched to a gene: 9. CDR1 is LGHDT, CDR2 YNNKEL, per germline (reference sequence). The CDR3 nucleotides are TGTGCCAGCAGCATCAGCTTTACAGGGGATTCACCCCTCCACTTT. It is translated as CASSISFTGDSPLHF. The full variable domain, completed using reference TRBV3-1 and TRBJ1-6, is DTAVSQTPKYLVTQMGNDKSIKCEQNLGHDTMYWYKQDSKKFLKIMFSYNNKELIINETVPNRFSPKSPDKAHLNLHINSLELGDSAVYFCASSISFTGDSPLHFGNGTRLTVT.

The table lists this clonotype with a few counts. CDR3 coding DNA: TGTGCCAGCAGTAGGGGGAGCGACTCGAGGGGCGAGCAGTACTTC. It is translated as CASSRGSDSRGEQYF. The chain joins TRBV2 to TRBJ2-7; D may be TRBD1 (6 bases). The CDR3 is made up of 15 amino acids. Germline V lookup: CDR1 SNHLY, CDR2 FYNNEI. The V end lost 5 bases, the J end lost 6 bases, and 20 bases lay between the germline ends.

There are a few counts of this clonotype. CDR3 DNA: TGTGCCAGCAGCTTAGATTTTGCGGGGTTACAAGAGACCCAGTACTTC. Residues: CASSLDFAGLQETQYF. The chain carries TRBV11-2 and TRBJ2-5, with D possibly being TRBD2 (6 bases). Germline V lookup: CDR1 SGHAT, CDR2 FQNNGV. This CDR3 has 16 residues. Trimming took off 0 bases at V and 2 bases at J, with 13 bases between the two ends.

This clonotype was observed at least ten times. The chain recombines TRBV15 with TRBJ1-1, with a weak D call TRBD1 (5 bases). This CDR3 region has 14 residues. CDR1 is LNHNV and CDR2 is YYDKDF in the germline V gene (reference sequence). Trimming shortened V by 4 bases and J by 4 bases, and 13 bases separated the two germline ends. The CDR3 DNA reads TGTGCCACCAGCAAGGGGTTGGGGGGCACTGAAGCTTTCTTT. Translated, it gives CATSKGLGGTEAFF.

The chain recombines TRBV7-9 with TRBJ2-7, with D perhaps TRBD1 (6 bases). The CDR3 is 15 amino acids. The germline gives CDR1 SEHNR, CDR2 FQNEAQ (reference sequence). Trimming pared 1 base from V and 3 bases from J, leaving 13 bases between. Written as DNA, the CDR3 is TGTGCCAGCAGCTTAGGGTTACAGGGCGTCTACGAGCAGTACTTC. Its protein is CASSLGLQGVYEQYF.

In its sample, this clonotype was seen a few times. This chain connects TRBV20-1 to TRBJ1-1; a weak D match, TRBD1 (6 bases). Trimming removed 3 bases at V and 2 bases at J, with 13 bases between. The CDR3 consists of 14 residues. Germline CDR1 reads DFQATT; CDR2 reads SNEGSKA (reference sequence). The CDR3 is CSARGPGHNTEAFF. CDR3 nucleotides: TGCAGTGCTAGGGGACCGGGACATAACACTGAAGCTTTCTTT.

This clonotype came up many times. The CDR3 reads CASSEHRQGQPQHF. CDR3 in DNA: TGTGCCAGCAGTGAACACAGACAGGGCCAGCCCCAGCATTTT. This chain uses TRBV2 with TRBJ1-5, with 7 bases aligning to TRBD1. V gave up 2 bases and J gave up 7 bases; unmatched junction bases: 5. CDR3 length: 14 amino acids. CDR1 is SNHLY and CDR2 is FYNNEI in the germline V gene.

The chain joins TRBV30 to TRBJ2-1; D is uncertain. The germline V gene has CDR1 GTSNPN and CDR2 SVGIG (reference sequence). The CDR3 totals 14 residues. V was pared by 0 bases and J by 8 bases, with 14 bases between. The CDR3 region has the DNA TGTGCCTGGAGTGTTCCAGCGACCGTCGATGAGCAGTTCTTC. This translates into CAWSVPATVDEQFF.

This clonotype was seen a handful of times. V is TRBV11-2 and J is TRBJ2-3, with 7 bases matching TRBD1. From germline, CDR1 is SGHAT and CDR2 FQNNGV. CDR3 length: 15 residues. V lost 3 bases to trimming and J lost 5 bases; unmatched junction nucleotides: 8. The CDR3 spells CASSFLQGLGDTQYF. DNA of the CDR3: TGTGCCAGCAGCTTCCTACAGGGGCTGGGAGATACGCAGTATTTT.

This clonotype occurred a few times. The V gene is TRBV7-9, the J gene TRBJ1-6; D call uncertain. Germline V gene data show CDR1 as SEHNR and CDR2 as FQNEAQ (reference sequence). There are 13 residues in the CDR3. Trimming stripped 5 bases from V and 10 bases from J, with 12 bases between. CDR3: CASSEGVRSPLHF. CDR3 in DNA: TGTGCCAGCAGCGAGGGCGTCAGGTCACCCCTCCACTTT. The complete variable domain, with remaining parts taken from reference TRBV7-9 and TRBJ1-6, reads DTGVSQNPRHKITKRGQNVTFRCDPISEHNRLYWYRQTLGQGPEFLTYFQNEAQLEKSRLLSDRFSAERPKGSFSTLEIQRTEQGDSAMYLCASSEGVRSPLHFGNGTRLTVT.

Note on this clonotype: This clone may be a read error of a much larger clone one base away. The CDR3 ends on some other residue instead of the conserved phenylalanine or tryptophan, so this is likely a read error. The gene calls are TRBV29-1 and TRBJ2-3, with TRBD2 matching over 8 bases. This CDR3 region has 18 residues. Germline V lookup: CDR1 SQVTM, CDR2 ANQGSEA. The V segment lost 0 bases and the J segment 1 base; nucleotides outside the gene matches: 12. The CDR3 is CSVEDLWGREEGTDTQYS. The CDR3 DNA follows: TGCAGCGTTGAAGATCTTTGGGGGCGGGAGGAGGGCACAGATACGCAGTATTCT.

Note on this clonotype: Because it lacks the conserved phenylalanine or tryptophan at the end, this CDR3 is likely a read error. This chain uses TRBV12-3 or TRBV12-4 with TRBJ1-5; no reliable D call. There are 15 residues in the CDR3. V was pared by 6 bases and J by 2 bases, with 14 bases between. CDR3 sequence (DNA): TGTGCCAGCAGCCCGACGGGTTACGGCAATCAGCCCCAGCATTCT. Encoded protein: CASSPTGYGNQPQHS.

Regarding this clonotype: Sequence at one end of the junction differs from germline and may be a read error. This rearrangement joins TRBV6-2 or TRBV6-3 to TRBJ2-7, with D possibly being TRBD1 (6 bases). The length of the CDR3 is 13 residues. Germline values: CDR1 MNHEY, CDR2 SVGEGT. The CDR3: CASRYSGVYEQYF. The CDR3 DNA reads TGTGCGAGCAGGTACTCAGGGGTCTACGAGCAGTACTTC.

This clonotype has ten or more counts. The rearrangement uses TRBV4-3 and TRBJ2-7, with TRBD1 matching 8 bases. Per the germline V gene, CDR1 is LGHNA and CDR2 is YSLEER. The CDR3 contains 19 residues. V lost 0 bases and J lost 0; bases outside the gene matches: 13. In DNA, the CDR3 is TGCGCCAGCAGCCAAGATGCCCCGACCGGGACAGGTAGCTCCTACGAGCAGTACTTC. Its protein product is CASSQDAPTGTGSSYEQYF.

This clonotype was counted ten times or more. The chain is built from TRBV27 and TRBJ2-7; 10 bases match TRBD2. This CDR3 spans 14 amino acids. Losses at the gene ends were 5 bases for V and 5 bases for J; bases not matched to a gene: 6. Germline V gene data show CDR1 as MNHEY and CDR2 as SMNVEV (reference sequence). CDR3 sequence: CASSPGLAKHEQYF. The CDR3, as DNA: TGTGCCAGCAGTCCGGGACTAGCGAAGCACGAGCAGTACTTC.

This chain connects TRBV4-3 to TRBJ2-3; 8 bases align to TRBD2. Germline V gene data show CDR1 as LGHNA and CDR2 as YSLEER. V was pared by 0 bases and J by 4 bases, with 9 bases of the junction left unmatched. The CDR3 is 17 amino acids. In DNA form, the CDR3 reads TGCGCCAGCAGCCAAGATTACCGGGGGGGCCCCTCAGATACGCAGTATTTT. As protein: CASSQDYRGGPSDTQYF.

For this clonotype: A much larger clone lies a single base off, so this may be a read error. This chain uses TRBV20-1 with TRBJ2-2; perhaps TRBD2 as D (5 bases). CDR1 and CDR2 (germline): DFQATT, SNEGSKA (reference sequence). CDR3 size: 12 residues. The CDR3 DNA reads as TGCAGTGCACTCGACTGGACCGGGGAGCTGATTTTT. As protein: CSALDWTGELIF.

In its sample, this clonotype was seen a few times. J is TRBJ2-1 and V is TRBV7-9, with D perhaps matching TRBD1 or TRBD2 (5 bases each). The V end lost 6 bases, the J end lost 3 bases, and 15 bases lay between the germline ends. The CDR3 totals 15 residues. Germline CDR1 reads SEHNR; CDR2 reads FQNEAQ (reference sequence). The CDR3 reads CASSPPGTVYNEQFF. In DNA form, the CDR3 reads TGTGCCAGCAGTCCTCCCGGGACCGTCTACAATGAGCAGTTCTTC.

There are a few counts of this clonotype. The chain is built from TRBV28 and TRBJ2-7; the match to TRBD1 covers 8 bases. Trimming at V came to 7 bases and at J to 2 bases, leaving 4 bases not matched to a gene. The CDR3 is 13 residues long. Germline V gives CDR1 MDHEN, CDR2 SYDVKM. The CDR3 region has the DNA TGTGCCAGCACCCCGACAGGGGCCTACGAGCAGTACTTC. This sequence encodes CASTPTGAYEQYF.

With respect to this clonotype: Relative to the germline gene, one junction end is altered; a read error may explain this. The CDR3 coding sequence is TGTGCCAGCAGTTGCGGGACAGGGGGCGGAGATCCCGCTTTT. This sequence encodes CASSCGTGGGDPAF. The rearrangement links TRBV6-2 or TRBV6-3 to TRBJ1-4, with 12 bases that match TRBD1. Germline CDR1 is MNHEY and CDR2 is SVGEGT. The CDR3 sequence is 14 residues long.